This TCR beta chain appears in the sequencing data of a study of monozygotic twins with inflammatory bowel disease. TCRdb re-called the 5' RACE reads; one entry per CDR3 protein, DNA not given. Across 350,000 to 550,000 distinct CDR3 sequences, the top ten clones capture about 2.3% of the sample. Points from the study as a whole: Support for a single strong signal or clonotype associated with IBD was absent. Repertoire similarity was not found to differ between concordant and discordant twins, possibly from limited power. IBD patients share fewer clonotypes with other people than healthy twins do, especially with disease activity. Varied immunosuppressive treatments among patients may have increased repertoire variability.

As to this clonotype: Antigen specificity is unknown.

Germline V lookup: CDR1 SNHLY, CDR2 FYNNEI. The CDR3 sequence is 15 residues long. Source material: blood. The chain employs TRBV2 and TRBJ2-2; TCRdb picks TRBD1, but there is no DNA to check that call. The clonotype was recovered from a human donor with ulcerative colitis or Crohn's disease, or a healthy co-twin of an affected twin (not recorded which). The CDR3 region is CASRPVTGGAGELFF.